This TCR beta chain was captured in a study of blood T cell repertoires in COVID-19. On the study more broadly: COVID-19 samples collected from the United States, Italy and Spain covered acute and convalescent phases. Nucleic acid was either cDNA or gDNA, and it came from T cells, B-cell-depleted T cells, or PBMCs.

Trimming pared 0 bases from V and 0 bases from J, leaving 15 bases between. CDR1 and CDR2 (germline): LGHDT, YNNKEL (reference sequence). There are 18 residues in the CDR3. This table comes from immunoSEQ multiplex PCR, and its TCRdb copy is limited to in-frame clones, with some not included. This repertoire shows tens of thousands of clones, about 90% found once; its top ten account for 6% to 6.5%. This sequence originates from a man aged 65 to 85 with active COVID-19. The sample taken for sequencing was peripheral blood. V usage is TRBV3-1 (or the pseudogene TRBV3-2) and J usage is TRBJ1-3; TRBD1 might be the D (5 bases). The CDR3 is CASSQDRGYPLSGNTIYF. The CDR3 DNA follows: TGTGCCAGCAGCCAAGATAGGGGCTATCCTCTCTCTGGAAACACCATATATTTT.